This TCR beta chain was identified during a study of blood T cells in healthy people across ages. Study summary: Template switching caught about one barcoded beta molecule for each two T cells.

Details on this clonotype: The antigen is undetermined. One end of the junction does not line up with germline, which may come from a read error.

Study findings and constraints: When set beside aged donors, long-lived donors presented more naive CD4+ cells and higher diversity.

This CDR3 is 14 amino acids long. Germline assignment: CDR1 ENHRY and CDR2 SYGVKD. Peripheral blood from each donor was collected in a volume of 9.5 to 10 milliliters. A J-beta primer mix and a sample-barcoded 5' primer were used in a second PCR of roughly 6 to 11 cycles. TCRdb re-called the 5' RACE reads through MiXCR, storing one row per CDR3 protein. Here the sample spans about 1.6 million distinct CDR3 sequences, about 35% being singletons. The chain uses TRBV10-3 and TRBJ1-1; no reliable D call. The specimen was blood. The TCR sequence derives from a woman aged 25 to 39 in good health. CDR3 loop: CAISELGMNTEAFF. The CDR3 DNA sequence: TGTGCTATCAGTGAATTAGGAATGAACACTGAAGCTTTCTTT.